This T cell receptor beta chain was sequenced during a study of identical twins. V was pared by 3 bases and J by 8 bases, with 7 bases of the junction left unmatched. This CDR3 has 15 residues. CDR1 is SEHNR and CDR2 is FQNEAQ in the germline V gene (reference sequence). TCRdb called the 5' RACE reads again in MiXCR, with one record for every CDR3 protein. The repertoire holds 200,000 to 250,000 distinct CDR3 sequences, 6.5% to 9% seen once, with about 5.8% in the top ten. The same specimen was also included in a second study, on yellow fever vaccine responses in identical twins.

The sequence was collected from a woman younger than 30 in good health. The chain employs TRBV7-9 and TRBJ2-1; 10 nucleotides agree with TRBD2. Sequencing was performed on CD8+ T cells sorted from blood. The CDR3 nucleotides read TGTGCCAGCAGCTTTCCCCCTAGCGGGGGAGATGAGCAGTTCTTC. Translation: CASSFPPSGGDEQFF. The full variable domain, its missing parts supplied by reference TRBV7-9 and TRBJ2-1, is DTGVSQNPRHKITKRGQNVTFRCDPISEHNRLYWYRQTLGQGPEFLTYFQNEAQLEKSRLLSDRFSAERPKGSFSTLEIQRTEQGDSAMYLCASSFPPSGGDEQFFGPGTRLTVL.